The rows below give T cell receptor beta chains drawn from one sample of a study of shared clonotypes between healthy human individuals. Here immunoSEQ multiplex PCR was the method, and the copy in TCRdb shows in-frame clones only, minus some. This table holds roughly 2.4 million clones, 95% found once. Sequencing was performed on naive CD4+ T cells sorted from blood. The source of these receptors is a man younger than 35 in good health. Each CDR3 is given with its conserved first and last residue. Each record gives: clone size, D gene, J gene, V gene, CDR3 protein, CDR3 DNA. A D gene is named only where the DNA matches it firmly. Clone size is shown for a subset of rows, as once, few, many or a class of expanded clone.

NA | NA | TRBJ2-7 | TRBV11-2 | CASSTWQGSDYEQYF | TGTGCCAGCAGCACGTGGCAGGGCTCTGACTACGAGCAGTACTTC
NA | TRBD2 | TRBJ2-5 | TRBV5-1 | CASSLAPSGVQETQYF | TGCGCCAGCAGCTTGGCCCCTAGCGGGGTCCAAGAGACCCAGTACTTC
NA | TRBD2 | TRBJ2-1 | TRBV7-3 | CASSLSSGGSNEQFF | TGTGCCAGCAGCTTAAGTAGCGGGGGGTCGAATGAGCAGTTCTTC
NA | NA | TRBJ2-5 | TRBV30 | CAWSVRFWRETQYF | TGTGCCTGGAGTGTAAGGTTTTGGCGTGAGACCCAGTACTTC
NA | NA | TRBJ1-4 | TRBV10-3 | CATAGTANEKLFF | TGTGCCACCGCCGGGACGGCCAATGAAAAACTGTTTTTT
NA | NA | TRBJ1-5 | TRBV4-1 | CASSQGTVSGSSNQPQHF | TGCGCCAGCAGCCAAGGGACCGTCTCGGGGAGTAGCAATCAGCCCCAGCATTTT
NA | NA | TRBJ2-5 | TRBV10-1 | CASSESRGIETQYF | TGCGCCAGCAGTGAGTCAAGGGGGATTGAGACCCAGTACTTC
NA | NA | TRBJ2-3 | TRBV27 | CASSYWEAQYF | TGTGCCAGCAGTTATTGGGAGGCGCAGTATTTT
once | NA | TRBJ2-3 | TRBV9 | CASSVRGTDTQYF | TGTGCCAGCAGCGTACGGGGCACAGATACGCAGTATTTT
NA | NA | TRBJ1-1 | TRBV29-1 | CSVEAMNTEAFF | TGCAGCGTTGAGGCCATGAACACTGAAGCTTTCTTT
NA | NA | TRBJ1-2 | TRBV5-1 | CASSPTGGIPRDGYTF | TGCGCCAGCAGTCCAACCGGGGGCATCCCCCGGGACGGCTACACCTTC
NA | NA | TRBJ2-3 | TRBV5-1 | CASSLSGASTDTQYF | TGCGCCAGCAGCTTGAGCGGAGCTAGCACAGATACGCAGTATTTT
NA | NA | TRBJ1-1 | TRBV21-1 | CASSKGGSRTAAFF | TGTGCCAGCAGCAAAGGGGGGTCTCGTACGGCGGCTTTCTTT
NA | NA | TRBJ1-2 | TRBV6-1 | CASSEGAGYGYTF | TGTGCCAGCAGTGAAGGGGCAGGCTATGGCTACACCTTC
NA | NA | TRBJ2-3 | TRBV7-9 | CASSLERTDTQYF | TGTGCCAGCAGCTTAGAGCGCACAGATACGCAGTATTTT
NA | NA | TRBJ1-6 | TRBV6-1 | CATNPDRRISPLHF | TGTGCCACCAACCCCGACAGGAGAATTTCACCCCTCCACTTT
once | TRBD1 | TRBJ2-2 | TRBV2 | CASTRQGADTGELFF | TGTGCCAGCACCCGACAGGGGGCGGACACCGGGGAGCTGTTTTTT